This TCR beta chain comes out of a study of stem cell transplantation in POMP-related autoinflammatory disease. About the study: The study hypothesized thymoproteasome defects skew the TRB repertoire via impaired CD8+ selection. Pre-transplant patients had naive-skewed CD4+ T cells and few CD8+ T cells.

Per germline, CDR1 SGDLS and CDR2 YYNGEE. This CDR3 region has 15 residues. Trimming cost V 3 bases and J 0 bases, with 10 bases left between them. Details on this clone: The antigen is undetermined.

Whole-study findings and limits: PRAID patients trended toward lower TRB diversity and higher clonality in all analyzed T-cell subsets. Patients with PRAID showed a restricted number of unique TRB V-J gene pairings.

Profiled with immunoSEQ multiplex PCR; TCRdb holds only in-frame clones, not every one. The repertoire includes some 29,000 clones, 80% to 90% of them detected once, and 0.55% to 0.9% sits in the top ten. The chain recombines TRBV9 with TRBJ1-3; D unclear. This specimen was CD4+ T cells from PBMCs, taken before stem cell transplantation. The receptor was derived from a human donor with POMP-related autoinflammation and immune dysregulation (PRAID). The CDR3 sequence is CASSGGRGSGNTIYF. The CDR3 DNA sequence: TGTGCCAGCAGCGGGGGTCGGGGCTCTGGAAACACCATATATTTT.